Below, one TCR beta chain is given with its context. Methods used by the authors: Quantification of nucleated cells was approximated via reference gene primer amplification. Sequencing used immunoSEQ multiplex PCR; TCRdb keeps in-frame clones, though not all of them. V, J and clone size derive from that table, while D and trimming were established from the DNA sequence. The sample contains over 200,000 clones, 88% of which appear only once. CDR1 MGHRA and CDR2 YSYEKL come from the germline V gene. CDR3 size: 16 residues. V lost 7 bases, J lost 7 bases, and 14 bases stayed unmatched. These data belong to a study of blood T cell repertoires in COVID-19. Looking at the study overall: PBMCs, B-cell-depleted T cells, or T cells provided the cDNA or gDNA that made up the material.

The source is a woman between 40 and 55 years old who had recovered from COVID-19. The specimen sequenced was peripheral blood. The chain employs TRBV4-1 and TRBJ2-1; 9 bases line up with TRBD2. Here the CDR3 reads CASTREAGGPGNEQFF. In DNA form, the CDR3 reads TGCGCCAGCACCCGGGAGGCGGGAGGGCCGGGAAATGAGCAGTTCTTC.